The rows below give T cell receptor beta chains drawn from one sample of a study of cytomegalovirus exposure and HLA in healthy donors. Produced via immunoSEQ multiplex PCR; TCRdb's table is partial and in-frame only. The repertoire holds roughly 150,000 clones, 88% seen once, with roughly 3% in the top ten. Material for sequencing was PBMCs. These receptors were taken from a man between 18 and 29 years old in good health and CMV-seronegative. The conserved cysteine and the conserved F or W are not part of the CDR3 here.

v_call cdr3_aa
TRBV2 ASTGQGADTGELF
TRBV19 ASSLQGFGEKLF
TRBV7-2 ASTIGQGSYEQY
TRBV7-2 ASSLSSGTSGFGELF
TRBV7-9 ASSPRQGALNYGYT
TRBV5-6 ASSLGRSGNQPQH
TRBV5-4 ASSLRGDYGYT
TRBV9 ASSVSGGRANYGYT
TRBV7-2 ASSLQGTGELF
TRBV5-1 ASSIQVPNSPLH
TRBV7-2 ASSLDGRGMYGYT
TRBV5-1 ASSSTDSYEQY
TRBV19 ASSIMREYGYT
TRBV6-5 ASREGTGTKKQY
TRBV7-9 ASSLGTGAVNNSPLH
TRBV5-1 ASSLDRGSGNTIY
TRBV4-1 ASSQRETRTYEQY
TRBV18 ASSPPRAGSPIGELF
TRBV29-1 SVAEQGADTQY
TRBV27 ASSIGQRTNEKLF